The 24 T cell receptor beta chains below all came from one sample that was sequenced in a study of PD-1 blockade in classical Hodgkin lymphoma. All patients experienced relapse after autologous stem cell transplantation, and brentuximab vedotin exposure was variable. Only in-frame clones appear in the TCRdb table, and some are missing; sequencing was by immunoSEQ multiplex PCR. Among tens of thousands of clones listed, 93% were seen once. The sample consisted of peripheral blood mononuclear cells (PBMCs), taken at baseline. The origin of the receptors is a human donor with classical Hodgkin lymphoma.

This rearrangement joins TRBV18 to TRBJ1-4; D unclear. The V gene's germline CDR1 is KGHSH and CDR2 LQKENI. The CDR3 runs to 13 residues. The V end lost 2 bases, the J end lost 7 bases, and 8 bases lay between the germline ends. CDR3 sequence reads: CASSPSSSEKLFF. The CDR3 DNA is TGTGCCAGCTCACCAAGCTCAAGTGAAAAACTGTTTTTT.

J is TRBJ2-7 and V is TRBV6-6; 8 positions agree with TRBD2. Per the germline V gene, CDR1 is MNHNY and CDR2 is SVGAGI (reference sequence). V lost 6 bases and J lost 0; bases outside the gene matches: 4. CDR3 length: 14 residues. CDR3 amino acids: CASSPAGVSYEQYF. The CDR3 nucleotides are TGTGCCAGCAGCCCAGCGGGGGTCTCCTACGAGCAGTACTTC.

This chain connects TRBV9 to TRBJ1-2, with D possibly being TRBD1 (5 bases). Germline-derived CDR1 and CDR2 are SGDLS and YYNGEE. Trimming took off 0 bases at V and 2 bases at J, with 23 bases between the two ends. The CDR3 extends over 19 amino acids. DNA for the CDR3: TGTGCCAGCAGCGTAGTCTCCGCTTATGGGTGGGGGTTCAACTATGGCTACACCTTC. Protein: CASSVVSAYGWGFNYGYTF.

This chain links TRBV27 with TRBJ2-1; 9 positions agree with TRBD1. This CDR3 is built from 14 residues. Trimming cost V 5 bases and J 4 bases; bases outside gene matches: 3. Germline V lookup: CDR1 MNHEY, CDR2 SMNVEV (reference sequence). Written as DNA, the CDR3 is TGTGCCAGCAGTATCGGGACAGGGTACAATGAGCAGTTCTTC. This encodes CASSIGTGYNEQFF.

The chain recombines TRBV6-6 with TRBJ1-1, with D perhaps matching TRBD1 (6 bases). The CDR3 extends over 14 amino acids. Germline values: CDR1 MNHNY, CDR2 SVGAGI (reference sequence). The V end was cut by 4 bases, the J end by 4 bases, with 13 bases between. CDR3 protein: CASSSIQGFTEAFF. Written as DNA, the CDR3 is TGTGCCAGCAGTTCCATACAGGGATTCACTGAAGCTTTCTTT.

This chain joins TRBV15 and TRBJ2-7; 8 bases map to TRBD2. CDR3 size: 18 residues. V lost 5 bases and J lost 3; bases outside the gene matches: 18. CDR1 and CDR2 from the germline V gene are LNHNV and YYDKDF (reference sequence). CDR3 residues: CATSALRGSGANYYEQYF. In DNA, the CDR3 is TGTGCCACCAGCGCGCTCAGGGGTAGCGGGGCGAACTACTACGAGCAGTACTTC.

The J gene is TRBJ2-7, the V gene TRBV7-6, with 11 bases fitting TRBD1. V lost 2 bases to trimming and J lost 3 bases; unmatched junction nucleotides: 15. CDR3 length: 19 amino acids. Germline-derived CDR1 and CDR2 are SGHVS and FNYEAQ. The CDR3 sequence is CASSLYGTGGSGTLYEQYF. CDR3 nucleotide sequence: TGTGCCAGCAGCTTATATGGGACAGGGGGGAGCGGGACCCTCTACGAGCAGTACTTC.

This chain uses TRBV4-3 with TRBJ2-1; TRBD1 agrees at 7 bases. The CDR3 runs 14 residues. The V gene end was trimmed by 1 base and the J gene end by 13 bases; junction bases not matched to a gene: 10. Germline CDR1 reads LGHNA; CDR2 reads YSLEER. CDR3 in amino acids: CASSQGTSRDRQFF. The DNA of the CDR3 is TGCGCCAGCAGCCAAGGTACGTCCCGGGACAGACAGTTCTTC.

The V gene is TRBV5-1, the J gene TRBJ1-1; TRBD1 is a possible D gene (6 bases). The CDR3 has 14 amino acids. The germline V gene has CDR1 SGHRS and CDR2 YFSETQ. V was pared by 3 bases and J by 0 bases, with 9 bases between. The CDR3 coding sequence is TGCGCCAGCAGCTCGGGACATTTGAACACTGAAGCTTTCTTT. Amino acids: CASSSGHLNTEAFF.

This rearrangement joins TRBV7-3 to TRBJ2-7; 9 bases fit TRBD1. The germline V gene has CDR1 SGHTA and CDR2 FQGTGA. V was pared by 3 bases and J by 7 bases, with 7 bases of the junction left unmatched. This CDR3 is 14 amino acids long. The CDR3 region is CASSLGQGTGEQYF. The CDR3 DNA follows: TGTGCCAGCAGCTTGGGACAGGGCACCGGGGAGCAGTACTTC.

The chain employs TRBV5-6 and TRBJ2-6; 9 nucleotides align to TRBD1. The CDR3 contains 16 residues. V gave up 4 bases and J gave up 3 bases; unmatched junction bases: 5. CDR1 is SGHDT, CDR2 YYEEEE, per germline. The CDR3 region is CASSRDRVFGANVLTF. CDR3 nucleotide sequence: TGTGCCAGCAGCCGGGACAGGGTCTTTGGGGCCAACGTCCTGACTTTC.

The chain uses TRBV7-9 and TRBJ2-1, with 7 bases lining up with TRBD2. The length of the CDR3 is 17 residues. V lost 1 base, J lost 3 bases, and 9 bases stayed unmatched. The V gene's germline CDR1 is SEHNR and CDR2 FQNEAQ (reference sequence). CDR3 nucleotides: TGTGCCAGCAGCTTAGAACCTGGGCGGGGGAACTACAATGAGCAGTTCTTC. Protein: CASSLEPGRGNYNEQFF.

The gene calls are TRBV5-1 and TRBJ2-2, with D tentatively TRBD1 (6 bases). Between the trimmed V and J ends, which lost 5 bases and 3 bases, there was a span of 14 bases. CDR3 length: 15 amino acids. The germline gives CDR1 SGHRS, CDR2 YFSETQ. The CDR3: CASSSTGLYTGELFF. CDR3 in DNA: TGCGCCAGCAGTAGCACAGGGCTTTACACCGGGGAGCTGTTTTTT. Together with reference TRBV5-1 and TRBJ2-2, the CDR3 gives the full variable domain: KAGVTQTPRYLIKTRGQQVTLSCSPISGHRSVSWYQQTPGQGLQFLFEYFSETQRNKGNFPGRFSGRQFSNSRSEMNVSTLELGDSALYLCASSSTGLYTGELFFGEGSRLTVL.

This clone was picked up one time. The V gene is TRBV9, the J gene TRBJ2-3; perhaps D is TRBD1 or TRBD2 (6 bases each). The CDR3 has 17 amino acids. Germline CDR1 reads SGDLS; CDR2 reads YYNGEE. V was pared by 0 bases and J by 0 bases, with 14 bases between. The CDR3 reads CASSVVGGGSSTDTQYF. CDR3 in DNA: TGTGCCAGCAGCGTAGTAGGGGGAGGATCTAGCACAGATACGCAGTATTTT.

The V call is TRBV6-5, the J call TRBJ2-7; D tentatively fits TRBD1 or TRBD2 (5 bases each). The length of the CDR3 is 14 residues. Trimming cost V 7 bases and J 6 bases, with 19 bases left between them. Per germline, CDR1 MNHEY and CDR2 SVGAGI. DNA for the CDR3: TGTGCCAGCACCACCCGGAACCTTGGGGGCGAGCAGTACTTC. This sequence encodes CASTTRNLGGEQYF.

V usage is TRBV27 and J usage is TRBJ2-1; D not resolved. This CDR3 contains 15 residues. V was clipped by 5 bases and J by 1 base, with 12 bases between them. The V gene's germline CDR1 is MNHEY and CDR2 SMNVEV (reference sequence). Here the CDR3 reads CASSHGVESYNEQFF. CDR3 in DNA: TGTGCCAGCAGTCACGGCGTGGAGTCCTACAATGAGCAGTTCTTC.

This chain connects TRBV28 to TRBJ2-5, with TRBD1 matching over 7 bases. The germline V gene encodes CDR1 MDHEN and CDR2 SYDVKM. Losses at the gene ends were 5 bases for V and 1 base for J; bases not matched to a gene: 4. CDR3 size: 14 residues. DNA of the CDR3: TGTGCCAGCAGTCCCCGGGACAGCCAAGAGACCCAGTACTTC. This gives the protein CASSPRDSQETQYF.

This rearrangement joins TRBV4-2 to TRBJ2-2; D unclear. CDR1 LGHNA and CDR2 YNFKEQ come from the germline V gene. V was pared by 4 bases and J by 6 bases, with 12 bases between. This CDR3 has 14 residues. CDR3 in amino acids: CASSPGMNPGELFF. The CDR3 nucleotides are TGTGCCAGCAGCCCTGGAATGAATCCCGGGGAGCTGTTTTTT.

This clone was counted once. This chain connects TRBV19 to TRBJ2-7, with 7 positions matching TRBD1. The CDR3 extends over 14 amino acids. Trimming took 6 bases from V and 3 from J; bases not matched to a gene: 8. In germline, CDR1 is LNHDA, CDR2 SQIVND (reference sequence). The CDR3 sequence is CASRDRDRVYEQYF. The CDR3 nucleotides read TGTGCCAGTAGGGACCGGGACAGAGTCTACGAGCAGTACTTC.

The chain links TRBV9 to TRBJ2-7; D may be TRBD1 (6 bases). The V gene's germline CDR1 is SGDLS and CDR2 YYNGEE. There are 16 residues in the CDR3. V lost 0 bases, J lost 6 bases, and 19 bases lay in between. CDR3 sequence: CASSVGGTRGMSEQYF. DNA for the CDR3: TGTGCCAGCAGCGTAGGCGGCACCAGGGGAATGAGCGAGCAGTACTTC.

Here the CDR3 reads CASSLSSPNTEAFF. The CDR3 nucleotides read TGTGCCAGCAGTTTATCGAGCCCGAACACTGAAGCTTTCTTT. J is TRBJ1-1 and V is TRBV28; no definite D call. This CDR3 region has 14 residues. The V gene's germline CDR1 is MDHEN and CDR2 SYDVKM. V shed 1 base and J shed 1 base, with 7 bases lying between them.

The chain carries TRBV19 and TRBJ2-3; 12 positions agree with TRBD2. The CDR3 is 16 amino acids. Germline CDR1 LNHDA, CDR2 SQIVND (reference sequence). The junction had 9 bases not matched to a gene; V was cut back by 6 bases and J by 5 bases. CDR3 coding DNA: TGTGCCAGTAGATTCCAGCTAGCGGGGGGGAAAGATACGCAGTATTTT. As protein: CASRFQLAGGKDTQYF.

The chain recombines TRBV5-1 with TRBJ2-1; unclear D gene. V was cut by 1 base and J by 4 bases, with 12 bases left in between. CDR3 size: 15 residues. The germline V gene has CDR1 SGHRS and CDR2 YFSETQ. The CDR3 nucleotides are TGCGCCAGCAGCTTGTCTCAGTCTGGGTACAATGAGCAGTTCTTC. It yields the protein CASSLSQSGYNEQFF.

This chain joins TRBV6-5 and TRBJ2-7, with D possibly TRBD1 on 6 matching bases. V lost 4 bases to trimming and J lost 4 bases, with 14 bases between them. Per germline, CDR1 MNHEY and CDR2 SVGAGI. This CDR3 contains 14 residues. The CDR3 coding sequence is TGTGCCAGCAGTTGGACAGTTGCAGGGTACGAGCAGTACTTC. This gives the protein CASSWTVAGYEQYF.